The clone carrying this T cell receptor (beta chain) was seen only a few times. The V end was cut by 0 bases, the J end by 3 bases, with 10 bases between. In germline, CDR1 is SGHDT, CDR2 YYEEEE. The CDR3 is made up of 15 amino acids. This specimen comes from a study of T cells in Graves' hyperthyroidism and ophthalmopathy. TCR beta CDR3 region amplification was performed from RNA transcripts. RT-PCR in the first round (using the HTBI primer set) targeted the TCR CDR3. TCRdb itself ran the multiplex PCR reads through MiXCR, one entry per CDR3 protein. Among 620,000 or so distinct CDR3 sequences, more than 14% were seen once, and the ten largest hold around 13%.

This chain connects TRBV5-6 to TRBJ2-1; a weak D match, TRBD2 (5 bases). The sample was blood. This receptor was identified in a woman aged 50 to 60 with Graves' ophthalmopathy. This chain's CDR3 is CASSLEEDVYNEQFF. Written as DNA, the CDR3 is TGTGCCAGCAGCTTGGAGGAGGATGTCTACAATGAGCAGTTCTTC.